This T cell receptor beta chain was sequenced during a study of Ad26.COV2.S vaccination and SARS-CoV-2 variants. Turning to the study itself: Ad26.COV2.S was injected intramuscularly once or twice, 56 days apart.

The study's findings and limits: Total T cell responses may have been underestimated by the TCR breadth and depth analyses. Spike-specific TCR breadth was greater after Ad26.COV2.S than placebo.

The assay was immunoSEQ multiplex PCR, and TCRdb's table has in-frame clones only and misses some. The sample contains 500,000 or so clones, around 90% of which appear only once. CDR1 and CDR2 from the germline V gene are SGHDN and FVKESK. Trimming cost V 4 bases and J 3 bases, with 17 bases left between them. The CDR3 is 16 amino acids. Treatment indicated: 19 received Ad26.COV2.S at low or high dose, single or two shots; roughly five received placebo; per-sample allocation not given. Following the first vaccine or placebo injection, samples were taken on day 63. It was an adult aged 18-55 years in Boston who was the donor. In regard to this clone: Its antigen is as yet unknown.

This TCR was sampled from a person between 18 and 59 years old who received the Ad26.COV2.S COVID-19 vaccine or a placebo. The V call is TRBV14, the J call TRBJ2-3; D ambiguous. The starting material was peripheral blood, obtained in a trial of Ad26.COV2.S vaccine versus placebo. CDR3 residues: CASSPPTGGATDTQYF. CDR3 DNA sequence: TGTGCCAGCAGCCCCCCGACTGGTGGAGCTACAGATACGCAGTATTTT.